This T cell receptor beta chain was documented in a study of blood T cell repertoires in COVID-19. Study details: Nucleic acid was either cDNA or gDNA, and it came from T cells, B-cell-depleted T cells, or PBMCs.

The table came from immunoSEQ multiplex PCR; TCRdb's copy has only in-frame clones and leaves some out. The sample holds roughly 85,000 clones, under 85% seen once. The CDR3 has 14 residues. The ends lost 7 bases at V and 0 bases at J; junction bases unmatched: 7. Germline V gene sequence: CDR1 SQVTM, CDR2 ANQGSEA. Sequencing was performed on peripheral blood. V usage is TRBV29-1 and J usage is TRBJ1-1; 8 nucleotides line up with TRBD1. This clonotype originated in a human donor in a cohort sampled during active COVID-19. The DNA of the CDR3 is TGCAGCGCAACGGGGACAGGTATGAACACTGAAGCTTTCTTT. It encodes CSATGTGMNTEAFF.